The 17 T cell receptor beta chains presented below share a single source sample, sequenced in a study of radiotherapy plus CTLA-4 blockade in lung cancer. Measured with immunoSEQ multiplex PCR; TCRdb has only the in-frame clones, and not every one. The repertoire has more than 90,000 clones, roughly 86% of them found once; the top ten carry about 3.3%. The sequencing used peripheral blood, collected from a patient treated with radiotherapy plus ipilimumab. The receptors derive from a human donor with non-small cell lung cancer that progressed on radiotherapy plus ipilimumab. Some clones in this sample may be carry-over from other donors' samples.

A single count supports this clone. The gene calls are TRBV7-2 and TRBJ1-6; TRBD1 aligns across 10 bases. Trimming at V came to 4 bases and at J to 10 bases, leaving 7 bases not matched to a gene. Per germline, CDR1 SGHTA and CDR2 FQGNSA. The CDR3 totals 15 residues. The CDR3 sequence is CASSSPGQGYSPLHF. CDR3 nucleotides: TGTGCCAGCAGCTCCCCGGGACAGGGGTACTCACCCCTCCACTTT.

This chain uses TRBV18 with TRBJ1-5, with D possibly matching TRBD1 (6 bases). Looked up from germline, CDR1 is KGHSH and CDR2 is LQKENI. Trimming took 3 bases from V and 6 from J, leaving 15 bases between them. This CDR3 spans 15 amino acids. The CDR3 coding sequence is TGTGCCAGCTCACCCCAGCAGGGGCAGGGTCAGCCCCAGCATTTT. It encodes CASSPQQGQGQPQHF.

The chain uses TRBV6-6 and TRBJ2-5, with 9 bases aligning to TRBD2. The CDR3 loop spans 16 amino acids. Germline CDR1 MNHNY, CDR2 SVGAGI (reference sequence). After removal of 6 bases from V and 5 bases from J, the junction contained 13 bases not matched to a gene. The CDR3 sequence is CASRLLPGLASETQYF. CDR3 DNA sequence: TGTGCCAGCAGACTCCTCCCGGGACTAGCTTCCGAGACCCAGTACTTC.

This clone appeared a few times. The V and J genes are TRBV7-9 and TRBJ1-3; D is unclear. Trimming took off 5 bases at V and 4 bases at J, with 12 bases between the two ends. This CDR3 comprises 14 residues. From germline, CDR1 is SEHNR and CDR2 FQNEAQ (reference sequence). Here the CDR3 DNA reads TGTGCCAGCAGCCCTAGGTCAGGAGGAAACACCATATATTTT. Encoded protein: CASSPRSGGNTIYF.

The V call is TRBV28, the J call TRBJ1-4; D gene unclear. V was trimmed by 7 bases and J by 3 bases, leaving 15 bases between them. The CDR3 is 15 amino acids. Per the germline V gene, CDR1 is MDHEN and CDR2 is SYDVKM. The CDR3 protein is CASTQHQSSNEKLFF. In nucleotides, the CDR3 is TGTGCCAGCACCCAGCACCAGAGCTCTAATGAAAAACTGTTTTTT.

V gene TRBV5-4 combines with J gene TRBJ1-3; 7 nucleotides align to TRBD1. Looked up from germline, CDR1 is SGHNT and CDR2 is YYREEE (reference sequence). After removal of 4 bases from V and 2 bases from J, the junction contained 3 bases not matched to a gene. This CDR3 contains 14 residues. CDR3 nucleotides: TGTGCCAGCAGCCACAGGGGACCTGGAAACACCATATATTTT. It is translated as CASSHRGPGNTIYF.

This clone was counted between two and nine times. V and J are TRBV7-2 and TRBJ2-3; maybe TRBD2 (6 bases). CDR1 and CDR2 (germline): SGHTA, FQGNSA. The ends were cut back, 5 bases at V and 0 bases at J, with 12 bases in the middle. The CDR3 spans 15 residues. CDR3 coding DNA: TGTGCCAGCAGCGCCGGGAGAGCTAGCACAGATACGCAGTATTTT. Translating gives CASSAGRASTDTQYF.

V and J are TRBV14 and TRBJ1-2; the D is unclear. CDR1 is SGHDN and CDR2 is FVKESK in the germline V gene. The CDR3 covers 15 residues. V gave up 4 bases and J gave up 4 bases, with 16 bases separating them. The CDR3 region is CASSLLEEGLYGYTF. The CDR3 nucleotides are TGTGCCAGCAGCCTCCTAGAAGAAGGGCTCTATGGCTACACCTTC.

This rearrangement joins TRBV6-6 to TRBJ1-4; TRBD1 is a possible D gene (6 bases). Deletions cut 10 bases from V and 4 bases from J, with 13 bases between. The CDR3 totals 13 residues. CDR1 is MNHNY and CDR2 is SVGAGI in the germline V gene (reference sequence). Here the CDR3 DNA reads TGTGCCACTGGAACAGGGTTTAATGAAAAACTGTTTTTT. It specifies CATGTGFNEKLFF.

The V call is TRBV7-8, the J call TRBJ1-1, with D possibly being TRBD1 (5 bases). V lost 3 bases and J 3 bases, leaving 14 bases between the germline ends. The CDR3 has 15 residues. CDR1 and CDR2 from the germline V gene are SGHVS and FQNEAQ. CDR3 protein: CASSFWDQKDTEAFF. CDR3 bases: TGTGCCAGCAGCTTTTGGGACCAAAAGGACACTGAAGCTTTCTTT.

The chain uses TRBV5-1 and TRBJ1-5; 7 bases align to TRBD1. The junction had 2 bases not matched to a gene; V was cut back by 2 bases and J by 3 bases. CDR3 size: 14 residues. Germline CDR1 SGHRS, CDR2 YFSETQ. The DNA of the CDR3 is TGCGCCAGCAGCTTCGGGACAGCCAATCAGCCCCAGCATTTT. Translated, it gives CASSFGTANQPQHF.

The chain couples TRBV9 to TRBJ1-6; D remains unclear. The CDR3 runs to 15 residues. V lost 3 bases to trimming and J lost 4 bases, with 11 bases between them. Germline loops: CDR1 SGDLS, CDR2 YYNGEE. The CDR3 spells CASSADFYYNSPLHF. Here the CDR3 DNA reads TGTGCCAGCAGCGCGGACTTCTATTATAATTCACCCCTCCACTTT.

The rearrangement joins TRBV9 to TRBJ2-5, with TRBD1 as a possible D gene (6 bases). The germline V gene has CDR1 SGDLS and CDR2 YYNGEE. This CDR3 is 15 amino acids long. V lost 5 bases and J lost 4, with 18 bases in between. The CDR3 coding sequence is TGTGCCAGCAGTACGGGACATCTAAGCGGAGAGACCCAGTACTTC. Its protein is CASSTGHLSGETQYF.

The chain has TRBV6-4 and TRBJ1-2; D is possibly TRBD1 (5 bases). Trimming cost V 5 bases and J 5 bases, with 12 bases left between them. The CDR3 contains 13 residues. The germline V gene has CDR1 MRHNA and CDR2 SNTAGT. CDR3 region: CASSPGDGYGYTF. The CDR3 DNA is TGTGCCAGCAGTCCCGGGGACGGTTATGGCTACACCTTC.

The V and J genes are TRBV28 and TRBJ1-5; possibly TRBD1 for D (5 bases). Germline loops: CDR1 MDHEN, CDR2 SYDVKM. The CDR3 length is 15 residues. V was pared by 5 bases and J by 9 bases, with 20 bases between. The CDR3 DNA is TGTGCCAGCAGTCCACGCCGGCAGGGCCAAGGGCCCCAGCATTTT. Amino acids: CASSPRRQGQGPQHF.

The CDR3 nucleotides are TGTGCCAGCAGCTTGGGAGGGACAGGGGGCGTATATGGCTACACCTTC. Translating it yields CASSLGGTGGVYGYTF. This chain joins TRBV5-4 and TRBJ1-2; 12 bases line up with TRBD1. The CDR3 is 16 residues long. V lost 0 bases and J lost 5; bases outside the gene matches: 5. CDR1 and CDR2 (germline): SGHNT, YYREEE (reference sequence).

This chain connects TRBV18 to TRBJ1-1, with D perhaps TRBD1 (6 bases). The CDR3 loop spans 14 amino acids. Trimming cost V 4 bases and J 3 bases, with 12 bases left between them. Germline V CDR1 and CDR2: KGHSH, LQKENI. This chain's CDR3 is CASSQQGIDTEAFF. CDR3 bases: TGTGCCAGCTCACAGCAGGGGATAGACACTGAAGCTTTCTTT.